The 14 T cell receptor beta chains in this list originate from one sample, sequenced in a study of CD8 T cells in ankylosing spondylitis. Via MiXCR, TCRdb re-called the 5' RACE reads, giving one row per CDR3 protein. This sample carries fewer than 130,000 distinct CDR3 sequences, around 24% of them seen once, and the ten largest clones take 9% to 15%. The sample was synovial fluid, either unsorted or a sorted T cell fraction (not recorded which). These receptors were obtained from a male donor with ankylosing spondylitis.

This clonotype was found a few times. The genes are TRBV25-1 and TRBJ1-2, with a tentative D call TRBD1 (5 bases). Germline values: CDR1 MGHDK, CDR2 SYGVNS. V was pared by 2 bases and J by 0 bases, with 7 bases between. This CDR3 is 14 amino acids long. In DNA, the CDR3 is TGTGCCAGCAGTGAACAGGGACCTAACTATGGCTACACCTTC. This codes for CASSEQGPNYGYTF.

This clonotype showed up many times. The gene calls are TRBV20-1 and TRBJ1-2; 11 nucleotides line up with TRBD1. CDR3 length: 14 amino acids. Germline CDR1 is DFQATT and CDR2 is SNEGSKA (reference sequence). Trimming cost V 6 bases and J 5 bases; bases outside gene matches: 8. CDR3 protein: CSAGQGASRYGYTF. The CDR3, as DNA: TGCAGTGCCGGACAGGGGGCGTCTAGATATGGCTACACCTTC.

This clonotype has a count of ten or more. V and J are TRBV28 and TRBJ1-6, with D perhaps matching TRBD1 (5 bases). The length of the CDR3 is 17 residues. The V end was cut by 4 bases, the J end by 0 bases, with 13 bases between. The germline V gene has CDR1 MDHEN and CDR2 SYDVKM. Here the CDR3 reads CASSSDSTSSYNSPLHF. In DNA, the CDR3 is TGTGCCAGCAGTTCCGACAGTACGAGCTCCTATAATTCACCCCTCCACTTT.

This clonotype has a handful of counts. The chain links TRBV12-3 or TRBV12-4 to TRBJ2-1, with D uncertain. The CDR3 length is 13 residues. Trimming took off 6 bases at V and 5 bases at J, with 11 bases between the two ends. The CDR3 spells CASSRRTDNEQFF. CDR3 nucleotide sequence: TGTGCCAGCAGCCGCAGGACGGACAATGAGCAGTTCTTC.

This chain joins TRBV5-1 and TRBJ1-1, with a weak D call TRBD1 (6 bases). V lost 6 bases to trimming and J lost 1 base, with 16 bases between them. The CDR3 extends over 15 amino acids. The germline V gene encodes CDR1 SGHRS and CDR2 YFSETQ. The CDR3 sequence: CASTASAGANTEAFF. CDR3 in DNA: TGCGCCAGCACCGCCTCGGCAGGGGCGAACACTGAAGCTTTCTTT.

The chain combines TRBV5-1 with TRBJ2-2, with 10 bases identical to TRBD2. V shed 0 bases and J 4 bases; nucleotides not matched to a gene: 9. The CDR3 has 18 amino acids. Germline V CDR1 and CDR2: SGHRS, YFSETQ. CDR3 sequence: CASSLAGASGSTTGELFF. The CDR3 region has the DNA TGCGCCAGCAGCTTGGCCGGGGCTAGCGGGAGTACCACCGGGGAGCTGTTTTTT.

The chain couples TRBV11-2 to TRBJ2-1; D remains ambiguous. CDR3 length: 17 amino acids. Germline CDR1 is SGHAT and CDR2 is FQNNGV. The V gene lost 0 bases and the J gene lost 0 bases, with 12 bases spanning the gap. The chain's CDR3 is CASSLDGALSSYNEQFF. CDR3 nucleotides: TGTGCCAGCAGCTTAGATGGTGCCCTTAGCTCCTACAATGAGCAGTTCTTC.

With regard to this clonotype: At one of its ends the junction is not consistent with the germline gene, which may arise from a read error. CDR3 in DNA: TGCAGTGCCCGGGGGACTAGCGTAGGGGTATTC. This sequence encodes CSARGTSVGVF. The chain is built from TRBV20-1 and TRBJ2-1, with 10 bases matching TRBD2. The CDR3 covers 11 residues. In germline, CDR1 is DFQATT, CDR2 SNEGSKA (reference sequence).

This clonotype has just a few counts. The V call is TRBV7-9, the J call TRBJ2-3; TRBD2 aligns across 12 bases. Germline lookup yields CDR1 SEHNR and CDR2 FQNEAQ (reference sequence). Unmatched junction bases numbered 5, after V lost 5 bases and J lost 2 bases. The length of the CDR3 is 16 residues. This chain's CDR3 is CASSPWTSGTTDTQYF. For the CDR3, the DNA is TGTGCCAGCAGCCCCTGGACTAGCGGGACCACAGATACGCAGTATTTT.

There are many counts of this clonotype. The chain employs TRBV5-1 and TRBJ2-7, with 10 bases lining up with TRBD2. Trimming took 4 bases from V and 0 from J; bases not matched to a gene: 13. The CDR3 loop spans 18 amino acids. The germline CDR1 and CDR2 sequences are SGHRS and YFSETQ. This CDR3 is CASSLSGRISPRSYEQYV. The DNA of the CDR3 is TGCGCCAGCAGCCTTAGCGGGAGGATCTCCCCGCGCTCCTACGAGCAGTACGTC.

This sequence joins TRBV6-2 or TRBV6-3 and TRBJ1-1; D gene uncertain. The CDR3 totals 13 residues. Trimming pared 6 bases from V and 6 bases from J, leaving 14 bases between. CDR1 is MNHEY and CDR2 is SVGEGT in the germline V gene. In nucleotides, the CDR3 is TGTGCCAGCAGCCTTAACCCCCGGGCTGAAGCTTTCTTT. The encoded protein is CASSLNPRAEAFF.

The chain uses TRBV30 and TRBJ2-3; D possibly corresponds to TRBD1 (6 bases). The length of the CDR3 is 14 residues. Germline V gene data show CDR1 as GTSNPN and CDR2 as SVGIG (reference sequence). V lost 2 bases and J 1 base, leaving 10 bases between the germline ends. The CDR3 reads CAWSSGDGTDTQYF. The CDR3 nucleotides read TGTGCCTGGAGTTCAGGGGATGGCACAGATACGCAGTATTTT.

As for this clonotype: A read error may be the cause here, since a much bigger clone is one base away. The V gene is TRBV13, the J gene TRBJ2-3; 12 nucleotides agree with TRBD2. CDR1 and CDR2 from the germline V gene are PRHDT and FYEKMQ (reference sequence). There are 18 residues in the CDR3. CDR3 protein: CACSSRTSGTISTDTQYF. The CDR3 DNA sequence: TGTGCCTGCAGCTCGCGGACTAGCGGGACAATAAGCACAGATACGCAGTATTTT.

The chain uses TRBV29-1 and TRBJ2-3; D unclear. With 8 bases removed from V and 0 bases from J, the gap between germline ends came to 12 bases. Germline V CDR1 and CDR2: SQVTM, ANQGSEA. This CDR3 is built from 13 residues. The CDR3 nucleotides are TGCAGCCCCGCCTTCCATAGCACAGATACGCAGTATTTT. It codes for CSPAFHSTDTQYF.